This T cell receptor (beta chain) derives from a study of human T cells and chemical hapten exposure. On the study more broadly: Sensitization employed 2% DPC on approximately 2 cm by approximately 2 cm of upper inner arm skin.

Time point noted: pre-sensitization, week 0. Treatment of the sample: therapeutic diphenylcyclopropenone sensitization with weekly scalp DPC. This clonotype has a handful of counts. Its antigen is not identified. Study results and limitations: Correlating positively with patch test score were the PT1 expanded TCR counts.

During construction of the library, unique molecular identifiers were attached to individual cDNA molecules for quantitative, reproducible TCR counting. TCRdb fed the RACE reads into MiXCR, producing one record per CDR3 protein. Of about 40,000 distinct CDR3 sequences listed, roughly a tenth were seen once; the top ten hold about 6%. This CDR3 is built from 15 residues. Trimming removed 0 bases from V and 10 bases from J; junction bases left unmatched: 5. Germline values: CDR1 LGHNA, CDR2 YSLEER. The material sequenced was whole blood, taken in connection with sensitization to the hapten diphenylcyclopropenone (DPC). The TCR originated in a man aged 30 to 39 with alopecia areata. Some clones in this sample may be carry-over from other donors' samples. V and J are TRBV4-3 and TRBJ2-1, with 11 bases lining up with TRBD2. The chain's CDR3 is CASSQDRLAGIEQFF. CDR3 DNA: TGCGCCAGCAGCCAAGATCGACTAGCGGGAATCGAGCAGTTCTTC.